This TCR beta chain was retrieved from a study of a mutant IDH1 vaccine in newly diagnosed glioma. Study outcomes and limitations: It seemed that pseudoprogression was not linked to changes in the top peripheral T cell clonotypes.

A remark on this clone: Its antigen is unknown.

V was trimmed by 6 bases and J by 14 bases, leaving 14 bases between them. Germline V gene sequence: CDR1 SNHLY, CDR2 FYNNEI. This CDR3 is built from 12 residues. Sequenced by immunoSEQ multiplex PCR; TCRdb stores in-frame clones only, minus some. The sample has roughly 84,000 clones, roughly 87% seen once. Time point indicated: baseline, week 1 (first vaccination visit). The treatment is: pre-vaccination baseline after standard-of-care therapy. This chain links TRBV2 with TRBJ1-6; D not certain. The starting material was PBMCs, obtained from a glioma patient treated with radiotherapy, temozolomide or both. This TCR derives from a middle-aged man with glioma. Some clones in this sample may be carry-over from other donors' samples. CDR3 nucleotides: TGTGCCAGCAGCCGGGCCACAAGAACCCTCCACTTT. It is translated as CASSRATRTLHF.